These 27 T cell receptor beta chains were all obtained from the same sample, sequenced in a study of neoadjuvant anti-PD-1 for oral cavity cancer. Sample time point: after neoadjuvant nivolumab, at surgical resection. TCRdb's copy holds only in-frame clones and misses some; the assay was immunoSEQ multiplex PCR. The profile shows 20,000 to 25,000 clones, around a quarter of them singletons. The specimen comprised tumor tissue, sampled after nivolumab (anti-PD-1) treatment. These receptors all come from a person aged 35-79 years with oral cavity squamous cell carcinoma.

The table lists this clone with a few counts. The V gene is TRBV10-3, the J gene TRBJ2-3, with 8 bases fitting TRBD1. CDR3 size: 13 residues. Germline-derived CDR1 and CDR2 are ENHRY and SYGVKD. Unmatched junction bases numbered 5, after V lost 6 bases and J lost 6 bases. CDR3 loop: CAIRPQGVDTQYF. Written as DNA, the CDR3 is TGTGCCATCAGGCCACAGGGGGTGGATACGCAGTATTTT.

In this sample, this clone turned up a few times. The chain joins TRBV30 to TRBJ2-7; D may be TRBD2 (5 bases). Per germline, CDR1 GTSNPN and CDR2 SVGIG (reference sequence). This CDR3 comprises 13 residues. V lost 8 bases, J lost 7 bases, and 21 bases lay in between. The CDR3, as DNA: TGTGCCGAAAGGGATCCTGGGAAGCGGGAGCAGTACTTC. This translates into CAERDPGKREQYF.

The V gene is TRBV29-1, the J gene TRBJ2-7; the D gene is possibly TRBD1 (5 bases). Looked up from germline, CDR1 is SQVTM and CDR2 is ANQGSEA. V lost 1 base to trimming and J lost 3 bases, with 10 bases between them. This CDR3 contains 13 residues. CDR3 coding DNA: TGCAGCGTTGAAGGGCAGGGATACTACGAGCAGTACTTC. Protein: CSVEGQGYYEQYF.

V gene TRBV5-1 combines with J gene TRBJ2-1; 7 nucleotides align to TRBD1. CDR1 SGHRS and CDR2 YFSETQ come from the germline V gene. J lost 1 base, V lost 4 bases, and 5 bases had no gene match. This CDR3 is built from 15 residues. The CDR3 loop is CASSIQGESYNEQFF. The CDR3 coding sequence is TGCGCCAGCAGCATCCAGGGGGAATCCTACAATGAGCAGTTCTTC.

V is TRBV4-2 and J is TRBJ1-1; TRBD1 agrees at 7 bases. The V segment lost 3 bases and the J segment 2 bases; nucleotides outside the gene matches: 12. This CDR3 has 17 residues. CDR1 LGHNA and CDR2 YNFKEQ come from the germline V gene. Here the CDR3 DNA reads TGTGCCAGCAGCCAGAGGGGGTCGGGACAGAAAAACACTGAAGCTTTCTTT. Residues: CASSQRGSGQKNTEAFF.

This clone appeared a few times. The V call is TRBV2, the J call TRBJ2-7; no reliable D call. The length of the CDR3 is 11 residues. V lost 5 bases to trimming and J lost 5 bases, with 7 bases between them. The germline gives CDR1 SNHLY, CDR2 FYNNEI. CDR3 protein: CASSYKDEQYF. Written as DNA, the CDR3 is TGTGCCAGCAGTTACAAGGACGAGCAGTACTTC.

This clone was picked up a small number of times. The V and J genes are TRBV5-8 and TRBJ1-1, with D uncertain. This CDR3 has 15 residues. Germline assignment: CDR1 SGHTS and CDR2 YDEGEE. V lost 3 bases to trimming and J lost 7 bases, with 19 bases between them. CDR3 nucleotides: TGTGCCAGCAGCTGGGGTTGGGCTCAGCCCAATGAAGCTTTCTTT. Translation gives CASSWGWAQPNEAFF.

The chain combines TRBV28 with TRBJ1-1, with D perhaps matching TRBD1 (6 bases). The CDR3 consists of 13 residues. V shed 10 bases and J shed 4 bases, with 16 bases lying between them. Looked up from germline, CDR1 is MDHEN and CDR2 is SYDVKM. In nucleotides, the CDR3 is TGTGCCACCCTCCATGGAGGGGGCACTGAAGCTTTCTTT. Translated: CATLHGGGTEAFF.

The chain has TRBV21-1 and TRBJ1-3; the listed D gene, TRBD1, was not tested against the DNA. TRBV21-1 is a recognized pseudogene. This CDR3 comprises 18 residues. CDR3 nucleotides: TGTGCCAGCAGCAAAGCGTGTAAGGGGGCAAGATCTGGAAACACCATATATTTT. It yields the protein CASSKACKGARSGNTIYF.

This clone turned up a few times. The chain links TRBV2 to TRBJ2-5, with a tentative D call TRBD2 (6 bases). The CDR3 runs to 14 residues. CDR1 and CDR2 from the germline V gene are SNHLY and FYNNEI. Trimming removed 4 bases from V and 5 bases from J, with 14 bases in between. CDR3 DNA sequence: TGTGCCAGCAGTGTAAGGGGCGGGGTTGAGACCCAGTACTTC. This sequence encodes CASSVRGGVETQYF. The full variable domain, its missing parts supplied by reference TRBV2 and TRBJ2-5, is EPEVTQTPSHQVTQMGQEVILRCVPISNHLYFYWYRQILGQKVEFLVSFYNNEISEKSEIFDDQFSVERPDGSNFTLKIRSTKLEDSAMYFCASSVRGGVETQYFGPGTRLLVL.

This clone showed up just once. The J gene is TRBJ2-2, the V gene TRBV5-4; TRBD1 matches at 7 bases. V lost 0 bases to trimming and J lost 4 bases; unmatched junction nucleotides: 3. Germline loops: CDR1 SGHNT, CDR2 YYREEE (reference sequence). The CDR3 covers 15 residues. The CDR3 sequence is CASSLVAGGTGELFF. The CDR3 coding sequence is TGTGCCAGCAGCTTGGTGGCAGGGGGCACCGGGGAGCTGTTTTTT.

V is TRBV10-1 and J is TRBJ2-1; the match to TRBD2 covers 7 bases. The germline gives CDR1 WNHNN, CDR2 SYGVQD (reference sequence). The CDR3 extends over 13 amino acids. The V and J ends lost 8 bases and 7 bases, in that order; junction bases with no gene match: 8. Written as DNA, the CDR3 is TGCGCCAGCGAGGACTCGGGGGGTAATGAGCAGTTCTTC. It codes for CASEDSGGNEQFF.

This clone appeared a single time. The rearrangement links TRBV30 to TRBJ1-2; D not certain. Looked up from germline, CDR1 is GTSNPN and CDR2 is SVGIG (reference sequence). This CDR3 contains 13 residues. V lost 0 bases, J lost 2 bases, and 7 bases lay in between. The CDR3 spells CAWSVLANYGYTF. The CDR3 nucleotides are TGTGCCTGGAGTGTACTCGCAAACTATGGCTACACCTTC.

The sample holds a few counts of this clone. Germline is not matched at one junction end, which may reflect a read error. The chain employs TRBV7-7 and TRBJ2-5; the D gene is possibly TRBD2 (5 bases). CDR1 and CDR2 (germline): SSHAT, FNYEAQ (reference sequence). The CDR3 has 14 residues. Here the CDR3 DNA reads TGTGCTAGCAGCTCAGGACTTTACCAAGAGACCCAGTACTTC. Residues: CASSSGLYQETQYF.

This clone was detected only a few times. The rearrangement links TRBV2 to TRBJ2-5, with TRBD1 identical over 8 bases. The CDR3 runs 14 residues. CDR1 SNHLY and CDR2 FYNNEI come from the germline V gene. V was pared by 6 bases and J by 5 bases, with 8 bases of the junction left unmatched. The CDR3 here is CASRAPGQVETQYF. DNA of the CDR3: TGTGCCAGCAGAGCACCGGGACAGGTGGAGACCCAGTACTTC. The full variable domain, completed using reference TRBV2 and TRBJ2-5, is EPEVTQTPSHQVTQMGQEVILRCVPISNHLYFYWYRQILGQKVEFLVSFYNNEISEKSEIFDDQFSVERPDGSNFTLKIRSTKLEDSAMYFCASRAPGQVETQYFGPGTRLLVL.

The V call is TRBV5-1, the J call TRBJ2-7; 9 positions agree with TRBD1. The length of the CDR3 is 13 residues. The ends lost 5 bases at V and 7 bases at J; junction bases unmatched: 7. In germline, CDR1 is SGHRS, CDR2 YFSETQ. CDR3 sequence: CASSSDRGGEQYF. The DNA for the CDR3 is TGCGCCAGCAGTTCGGACAGGGGCGGAGAGCAGTACTTC.

The chain joins TRBV6-5 to TRBJ2-7; TRBD2 matches at 12 bases. The V gene's germline CDR1 is MNHEY and CDR2 SVGAGI. J was trimmed by 7 bases and V by 0 bases; bases with no gene match: 4. There are 15 residues in the CDR3. Here the CDR3 DNA reads TGTGCCAGCAGTTACTCGACTAGCGGGGGTCGGGAGCAGTACTTC. Translating gives CASSYSTSGGREQYF.

The genes are TRBV4-1 and TRBJ2-7; D might be TRBD2 (5 bases). CDR1 is MGHRA, CDR2 YSYEKL, per germline. This CDR3 spans 17 amino acids. The V and J ends lost 0 bases and 2 bases respectively, with 17 bases between them. The CDR3 DNA follows: TGCGCCAGCAGCCAAGATCTGGGTATCGCGGGTACCTACGAGCAGTACTTC. This codes for CASSQDLGIAGTYEQYF.

In its sample, this clone ranks as medium-sized. The chain joins TRBV14 to TRBJ1-1; TRBD1 might be the D (6 bases). V was shortened by 5 bases and J by 0 bases, with 13 bases between the two germline ends. This CDR3 is 15 amino acids long. In germline, CDR1 is SGHDN, CDR2 FVKESK. Written as DNA, the CDR3 is TGTGCCAGCAGCTCCGCAGGGGCCCTGAACACTGAAGCTTTCTTT. Amino acid sequence: CASSSAGALNTEAFF.

This clone showed up many times. The chain is built from TRBV19 and TRBJ2-3, with 11 nucleotides matching TRBD2. Germline V lookup: CDR1 LNHDA, CDR2 SQIVND (reference sequence). J was trimmed by 0 bases and V by 2 bases; bases with no gene match: 13. The CDR3 totals 20 residues. The DNA of the CDR3 is TGTGCCAGTAGTATAAGGCTAGCGGGAGGATTCGCGACTAGCACAGATACGCAGTATTTT. As protein: CASSIRLAGGFATSTDTQYF.

The chain joins TRBV7-3 to TRBJ2-5; 9 bases are a match to TRBD2. The CDR3 is made up of 16 amino acids. Germline V gene sequence: CDR1 SGHTA, CDR2 FQGTGA. V lost 1 base and J lost 5; bases outside the gene matches: 8. DNA for the CDR3: TGTGCCAGCAGCTTAATGGCGGGAGGGCCTAGGGAGACCCAGTACTTC. Translated: CASSLMAGGPRETQYF. Looking up the rest from reference TRBV7-3 and TRBJ2-5 gives the full variable domain: GAGVSQTPSNKVTEKGKYVELRCDPISGHTALYWYRQSLGQGPEFLIYFQGTGAADDSGLPNDRFFAVRPEGSVSTLKIQRTERGDSAVYLCASSLMAGGPRETQYFGPGTRLLVL.

This clone was detected a few times. Relative to the germline gene, one junction end is altered; a read error may explain this. The chain recombines TRBV2 with TRBJ2-5; 9 bases line up with TRBD1. The CDR3 has 12 residues. CDR1 is SNHLY, CDR2 FYNNEI, per germline. In nucleotides, the CDR3 is TGTGCCAGCAGTCCTGCCGGGACAGGGTGGAACTTC. Protein sequence: CASSPAGTGWNF.

This clone is a singleton in its sample. J is TRBJ1-2 and V is TRBV27; 7 nucleotides agree with TRBD1. With 1 base clipped from V and 6 bases from J, the junction kept 8 bases outside the gene matches. Germline lookup yields CDR1 MNHEY and CDR2 SMNVEV (reference sequence). CDR3 length equals 15 residues. The CDR3 reads CASSLYGTGVDGYTF. For the CDR3, the DNA is TGTGCCAGCAGTTTATACGGAACAGGGGTCGATGGCTACACCTTC.

This clone rates as medium-sized. The chain is built from TRBV5-4 and TRBJ1-2, with TRBD1 matching over 7 bases. The CDR3 length is 16 residues. CDR1 and CDR2 from the germline V gene are SGHNT and YYREEE (reference sequence). V dropped 4 bases and J dropped 6; count of bases not matched to a gene: 15. For the CDR3, the DNA is TGTGCCAGCAGCGAAGACAATACAGGGGAAGAGCATGGCTACACCTTC. Its protein is CASSEDNTGEEHGYTF.

This clone occurred a few times. The gene calls are TRBV10-1 and TRBJ2-3, with D possibly TRBD2 on 5 matching bases. Trimming took off 8 bases at V and 0 bases at J, with 12 bases between the two ends. The CDR3 totals 14 residues. Per the germline V gene, CDR1 is WNHNN and CDR2 is SYGVQD (reference sequence). CDR3 in DNA: TGCGCCAGCGGAGGAGTTTCTAGCACAGATACGCAGTATTTT. As protein: CASGGVSSTDTQYF.

Only a few counts were recorded for this clone. This chain joins TRBV15 and TRBJ1-5, with D unresolved. This CDR3 is 11 amino acids long. Looked up from germline, CDR1 is LNHNV and CDR2 is YYDKDF (reference sequence). Trimming shortened V by 7 bases and J by 4 bases, and 5 bases separated the two germline ends. The CDR3 DNA is TGTGCCACCATCGGGAATCAGCCCCAGCATTTT. The encoded protein is CATIGNQPQHF.

This clone was seen more than once but under ten times. The J gene is TRBJ1-2, the V gene TRBV6-5; 11 bases fit TRBD1. The germline V gene encodes CDR1 MNHEY and CDR2 SVGAGI. V lost 0 bases to trimming and J lost 4 bases; unmatched junction nucleotides: 4. This CDR3 spans 16 amino acids. CDR3 in amino acids: CASSYSDRGPAYGYTF. CDR3 nucleotides: TGTGCCAGCAGTTACTCGGACAGGGGGCCCGCCTATGGCTACACCTTC.